The T cell receptor beta chain described here comes from a study of blood T cell repertoires in COVID-19. At the level of the study: The United States, Italy and Spain provided the acute and convalescent COVID-19 samples. The cDNA or gDNA used as material had been derived from T cells, B-cell-depleted T cells, or PBMCs.

Seattle patients were enrolled while actively infected and followed longitudinally. Original methodology: Estimation of nucleated cell counts relied on the amplification of reference gene primers. Using immunoSEQ multiplex PCR, the repertoire was profiled, and TCRdb retains in-frame clones only, with some absent. V, J and clone size are those of that table, while D and trimming were read from the DNA. Of about 160,000 clones in the sample, approximately 87% are singletons; the top ten hold 10%. V was pared by 0 bases and J by 1 base, with 9 bases between. The V gene's germline CDR1 is GTSNPN and CDR2 SVGIG (reference sequence). The CDR3 length is 14 residues.

V and J are TRBV30 and TRBJ1-1, with D maybe TRBD1 (5 bases). The receptor was derived from a woman in her 70s with COVID-19, enrolled during active disease. The specimen was peripheral blood. This CDR3 reads CAWSVGPANTEAFF. The CDR3 DNA follows: TGTGCCTGGAGTGTGGGGCCAGCGAACACTGAAGCTTTCTTT.